This is a list of T cell receptor beta chains from one sample in a study of cytomegalovirus exposure and HLA in healthy donors. Produced via immunoSEQ multiplex PCR; TCRdb's table is partial and in-frame only. There are about 130,000 clones in the sample; 89% occur only once, and approximately 3.3% lies in the top ten. Specimen: PBMCs. These receptors all stem from a man under 40 in good health and CMV-seronegative. CDR3s include the opening cysteine and the closing phenylalanine or tryptophan. The order of the fields is J gene, D gene, V gene, clone size, CDR3 protein, CDR3 DNA. The D gene is left open where the match is weak. The size entry is marked missing in some rows and otherwise reads once, few, many or a size class.

>TRBJ1-4|.|TRBV29-1|.
CSVGEKLASEKLFF
TGCAGCGTTGGTGAGAAGTTGGCTAGTGAAAAACTGTTTTTT
>TRBJ2-1|.|TRBV10-3|once
CAISGGGTSYNEQFF
TGTGCCATCAGTGGAGGTGGAACCTCCTACAATGAGCAGTTCTTC
>TRBJ2-7|TRBD1|TRBV28|.
CASSSLGQWDRPSYEQYF
TGTGCCAGCAGTTCCCTTGGCCAATGGGACAGACCTTCCTACGAGCAGTACTTC
>TRBJ1-1|.|TRBV27|.
CASSLSTGNLNTEAFF
TGTGCCAGCAGTTTATCGACGGGGAATTTGAACACTGAAGCTTTCTTT
>TRBJ2-7|.|TRBV27|.
CASSVTGTNYEQYF
TGTGCCAGCAGTGTCACCGGGACAAACTACGAGCAGTACTTC
>TRBJ1-2|TRBD1|TRBV27|.
CASSSLTLDRAFMDYGYTF
TGTGCCAGCAGCAGTTTAACGCTGGACAGGGCCTTTATGGACTATGGCTACACCTTC
>TRBJ1-1|.|TRBV11-2|few
CASSLGTGGPTEAFF
TGTGCCAGCAGCTTAGGGACGGGGGGGCCAACTGAAGCTTTCTTT
>TRBJ2-7|.|TRBV6-5|.
CASSYRRLTYEQYF
TGTGCCAGCAGTTACAGGAGGCTAACCTACGAGCAGTACTTC
>TRBJ2-7|TRBD2|TRBV7-9|.
CASSLQLAGAYEQYF
TGTGCCAGCAGCTTACAACTAGCGGGGGCCTACGAGCAGTACTTC
>TRBJ2-2|TRBD1|TRBV6-5|once
CASSYGTGITGELFF
TGTGCCAGCAGTTACGGGACAGGGATCACCGGGGAGCTGTTTTTT
>TRBJ2-2|.|TRBV29-1|.
CSVERSGNTGELFF
TGCAGCGTTGAACGGTCCGGGAACACCGGGGAGCTGTTTTTT
>TRBJ2-7|.|TRBV7-9|.
CASSLPTGPYEQYF
TGTGCCAGCAGCTTACCAACAGGGCCCTACGAGCAGTACTTC
>TRBJ1-6|TRBD1|TRBV27|.
CASSLDRDNSPLHF
TGTGCCAGCAGTTTGGACAGGGATAATTCACCCCTCCACTTT
>TRBJ2-5|TRBD1|TRBV7-8|.
CASSPGQGGKETQYF
TGTGCCAGCAGCCCCGGACAGGGCGGGAAAGAGACCCAGTACTTC
>TRBJ2-2|.|TRBV27|once
CASSLEPGGELFF
TGTGCCAGCAGTTTAGAGCCTGGCGGGGAGCTGTTTTTT
>TRBJ2-7|.|TRBV6-5|once
CASSYGLGIASYEQYF
TGTGCCAGCAGTTACGGGCTCGGGATCGCCTCCTACGAGCAGTACTTC
>TRBJ1-6|.|TRBV6-5|.
CASTQGGQRETLHF
TGTGCCAGCACCCAAGGGGGTCAAAGGGAAACCCTCCACTTT
>TRBJ2-7|TRBD2|TRBV9|.
CASSPTSGADEQYF
TGTGCCAGCAGCCCGACTAGCGGGGCGGACGAGCAGTACTTC
>TRBJ1-1|.|TRBV6-1|.
CASIPIPLFGAFF
TGTGCCAGCATCCCCATACCCTTATTCGGAGCTTTCTTT
>TRBJ2-7|TRBD1|TRBV2|.
CASGVGQGFYEQYF
TGTGCCAGCGGGGTGGGACAGGGTTTTTACGAGCAGTACTTC
>TRBJ2-7|TRBD2|TRBV4-1|.
CASSRLLAGGNYEQYF
TGCGCCAGCAGCCGCCTACTAGCGGGGGGGAATTACGAGCAGTACTTC
>TRBJ2-1|TRBD2|TRBV27|.
CASSRGAGGYYNEQFF
TGTGCCAGCAGCCGGGGGGCGGGGGGATATTACAATGAGCAGTTCTTC
>TRBJ2-7|.|TRBV21-1|.
CASSPLPPWTEQYF
TGTGCCAGCAGCCCGCTCCCCCCCTGGACAGAGCAGTACTTC